Below, one T cell receptor (beta chain) is given with its context. Its target is not known. Genomic DNA acted as the template from which TCR beta VDJ combination and CDR3 sequence profiling were carried out. TCRdb reprocessed the reads via MiXCR and lists one record per CDR3 protein. The table includes roughly 100,000 distinct CDR3 sequences, 55% to 75% detected once. Germline CDR1 reads LNHNV; CDR2 reads YYDKDF (reference sequence). V was clipped by 2 bases and J by 6 bases; unmatched bases: 10. The CDR3 loop spans 16 amino acids. These data come from a study of CD8+CD57+ T cells in acquired aplastic anemia. Findings and limits, study-wide: Comparison of patients with controls identified 25 to 30 shared CD8+ CDR3 sequences.

Sequencing involved patients with CD8+CD57+ cell expansion previously shown by flow cytometry. Among the patients, all had severe acquired aplastic anemia. All patients were therapy-naive when blood was sampled. The specimen sequenced was sorted CD4+, CD8+, or CD8+CD57+ T cells (not recorded which) from PBMCs. The receptor was derived from a human donor with aplastic anemia. The chain joins TRBV15 to TRBJ1-1, with 9 bases fitting TRBD1. The CDR3 DNA is TGTGCCACCAGCAGACGACAGGGGGAAGTAGGCGCTGAAGCTTTCTTT. As protein: CATSRRQGEVGAEAFF.